The rows below give T cell receptor beta chains drawn from one sample of a study of cytomegalovirus exposure and HLA in healthy donors. TCRdb's copy holds only in-frame clones and misses some; the assay was immunoSEQ multiplex PCR. The sample holds about 89,000 clones; 86% are singletons and the top ten take roughly 9.2%. What was sequenced was PBMCs. Source of these receptors: a man aged 25-45 years in good health and CMV-seropositive. The CDR3 runs from the conserved cysteine through the conserved F or W. A D gene is named only where the DNA matches it firmly. The size of a clone is reported for some rows only, either as once, few or many, or as a class for expanded clones.

clone size: -; V gene: TRBV4-1; J gene: TRBJ2-3; D gene: -; CDR3 DNA: TGCGCCAGCAGGTCGACTAGCACAGATACGCAGTATTTT; CDR3 protein: CASRSTSTDTQYF
clone size: -; V gene: TRBV29-1; J gene: TRBJ1-2; D gene: TRBD1; CDR3 DNA: TGCAGCGTTGCACCCGGGACAGGGAATAACTATGGCTACACCTTC; CDR3 protein: CSVAPGTGNNYGYTF
clone size: few; V gene: TRBV10-3; J gene: TRBJ1-4; D gene: -; CDR3 DNA: TGTGCCATCAGTGCGGGGGGCGATGAAAAACTGTTTTTT; CDR3 protein: CAISAGGDEKLFF
clone size: -; V gene: TRBV5-6; J gene: TRBJ2-2; D gene: -; CDR3 DNA: TGTGCCAGCAGCTCGAGGCAGAGACTCTTCTGGAACACCGGGGAGCTGTTTTTT; CDR3 protein: CASSSRQRLFWNTGELFF
clone size: few; V gene: TRBV13; J gene: TRBJ1-2; D gene: -; CDR3 DNA: TGTGCCAGCAGCTTAGAGGTCCGAGACGGGGGGGAAAGGCCCTCAGGCTACACCTTC; CDR3 protein: CASSLEVRDGGERPSGYTF
clone size: -; V gene: TRBV5-4; J gene: TRBJ1-1; D gene: TRBD1; CDR3 DNA: TGTGCCAGCAGCTTGGCCGGGACAGCTGGAATTCGGGGTGAAGCTTTCTTT; CDR3 protein: CASSLAGTAGIRGEAFF
clone size: -; V gene: TRBV27; J gene: TRBJ2-1; D gene: -; CDR3 DNA: TGTGCCAGCAGTCGGACAACAGTCAGCTCCTACAATGAGCAGTTCTTC; CDR3 protein: CASSRTTVSSYNEQFF
clone size: -; V gene: TRBV15; J gene: TRBJ2-2; D gene: -; CDR3 DNA: TGTGCCACCAGCAGCCAGCGGAACACCGGGGAGCTGTTTTTT; CDR3 protein: CATSSQRNTGELFF
clone size: -; V gene: TRBV6-1; J gene: TRBJ2-7; D gene: TRBD1; CDR3 DNA: TGTGCCAGCAGGAGACTGACAGGGAACTACGAGCAGTACTTC; CDR3 protein: CASRRLTGNYEQYF
clone size: -; V gene: TRBV5-1; J gene: TRBJ2-3; D gene: TRBD2; CDR3 DNA: TGCGCCAGCAGCTTGGGTTGGTCTAGCGGGAGCACAGATACGCAGTATTTT; CDR3 protein: CASSLGWSSGSTDTQYF
clone size: -; V gene: TRBV19; J gene: TRBJ1-2; D gene: -; CDR3 DNA: TGTGCCAGTAGTCCAACGGGGGTATCGAGTGGCTACACCTTC; CDR3 protein: CASSPTGVSSGYTF
clone size: -; V gene: TRBV4-2; J gene: TRBJ1-6; D gene: -; CDR3 DNA: TGTGCCAGCAGCCAAGCGAGGGAGCTCAGTTCACCCCTCCACTTT; CDR3 protein: CASSQARELSSPLHF
clone size: -; V gene: TRBV29-1; J gene: TRBJ1-2; D gene: -; CDR3 DNA: TGCAGCGCCTCCCTAACAGATGGATATGGCTACACCTTC; CDR3 protein: CSASLTDGYGYTF
clone size: -; V gene: TRBV5-6; J gene: TRBJ2-7; D gene: TRBD1; CDR3 DNA: TGTGCCAGCAGCCCCTCGACAGGGAGTTACGAGCAGTACTTC; CDR3 protein: CASSPSTGSYEQYF
clone size: -; V gene: TRBV2; J gene: TRBJ2-2; D gene: -; CDR3 DNA: TGTGCCAGCAGCCCGACAGGGAACACCGGGGAGCTGTTTTTT; CDR3 protein: CASSPTGNTGELFF
clone size: -; V gene: TRBV10-3; J gene: TRBJ2-3; D gene: TRBD2; CDR3 DNA: TGTGCCATCAGTGAGTCTCTTGCGGGAGCGCACATAGATACGCAGTATTTT; CDR3 protein: CAISESLAGAHIDTQYF
clone size: -; V gene: TRBV2; J gene: TRBJ1-5; D gene: -; CDR3 DNA: TGTGCCAGCAGTAAGGACAGTAATCAGCCCCAGCATTTT; CDR3 protein: CASSKDSNQPQHF
clone size: -; V gene: TRBV5-1; J gene: TRBJ2-5; D gene: -; CDR3 DNA: TGCGCCAGCAGCTTGGTGGCCGGGAGAATAGGTACAGAGACCCAGTACTTC; CDR3 protein: CASSLVAGRIGTETQYF
clone size: -; V gene: TRBV9; J gene: TRBJ1-2; D gene: -; CDR3 DNA: TGTGCCAGCAGCGTAGGGAGGCGCGGGATTTATGGCTACACCTTC; CDR3 protein: CASSVGRRGIYGYTF
clone size: -; V gene: TRBV6-5; J gene: TRBJ1-2; D gene: TRBD1; CDR3 DNA: TGTGCCAGCAGTTACAAAGGGACAGGGGGCAGAGGTGGCTACACCTTC; CDR3 protein: CASSYKGTGGRGGYTF
clone size: few; V gene: TRBV19; J gene: TRBJ1-5; D gene: TRBD1; CDR3 DNA: TGTGCCAGTAGTAGGCAGGGGGGTGGTCAGCCCCAGCATTTT; CDR3 protein: CASSRQGGGQPQHF
clone size: -; V gene: TRBV5-1; J gene: TRBJ2-2; D gene: TRBD2; CDR3 DNA: TGCGCCAGCAGCTTAACTAGCGGGAGGGTCGCGAACACCGGGGAGCTGTTTTTT; CDR3 protein: CASSLTSGRVANTGELFF
clone size: -; V gene: TRBV19; J gene: TRBJ2-1; D gene: -; CDR3 DNA: TGTGCCAGTAGTATAGGGAGGAAAGGTTACAATGAGCAGTTCTTC; CDR3 protein: CASSIGRKGYNEQFF
clone size: -; V gene: TRBV29-1; J gene: TRBJ1-1; D gene: TRBD1; CDR3 DNA: TGCAGCGTTACGGACAGGGTGGGGGGCTCGAACACTGAAGCTTTCTTT; CDR3 protein: CSVTDRVGGSNTEAFF
clone size: -; V gene: TRBV6-5; J gene: TRBJ2-5; D gene: TRBD1; CDR3 DNA: TGTGCCAGCAGTTTACAGGGGGTCCAAGAGACCCAGTACTTC; CDR3 protein: CASSLQGVQETQYF
clone size: -; V gene: TRBV19; J gene: TRBJ2-5; D gene: -; CDR3 DNA: TGTGCCAGTAGTATTTCATGGGGCTGGCAAGAGACCCAGTACTTC; CDR3 protein: CASSISWGWQETQYF
clone size: once; V gene: TRBV10-2; J gene: TRBJ2-7; D gene: TRBD1; CDR3 DNA: TGCGCCAGCACCGGGACAGGGGGCTACGAGCAGTACTTC; CDR3 protein: CASTGTGGYEQYF
clone size: -; V gene: TRBV5-1; J gene: TRBJ2-2; D gene: -; CDR3 DNA: TGCGCCAGCAGCTTGGCCTCCCAGCGGCAGAACACCGGGGAGCTGTTTTTT; CDR3 protein: CASSLASQRQNTGELFF
clone size: -; V gene: TRBV28; J gene: TRBJ1-2; D gene: -; CDR3 DNA: TGTGCCAGCAGTTTTGGGGCCTCGGTTGGCTACACCTTC; CDR3 protein: CASSFGASVGYTF
clone size: -; V gene: TRBV30; J gene: TRBJ1-2; D gene: -; CDR3 DNA: TGTGCCTGGAGTGTACTATTCGGGGATGGCTACACCTTC; CDR3 protein: CAWSVLFGDGYTF
clone size: few; V gene: TRBV6-1; J gene: TRBJ2-5; D gene: -; CDR3 DNA: TGTGCCAGCCTCCCGTACGGGAGCGTGAGGGAGCAGTACTTC; CDR3 protein: CASLPYGSVREQYF
clone size: once; V gene: TRBV6-1; J gene: TRBJ1-5; D gene: TRBD1; CDR3 DNA: TGTGCCAGCAGTGTCCGGGACAGGCGCACCCAGCCCCAGCATTTT; CDR3 protein: CASSVRDRRTQPQHF
clone size: -; V gene: TRBV27; J gene: TRBJ2-1; D gene: -; CDR3 DNA: TGTGCCAGCAGTTTGACCGCCCGGACTGTCTATAATGAGCAGTTCTTC; CDR3 protein: CASSLTARTVYNEQFF
clone size: -; V gene: TRBV27; J gene: TRBJ1-5; D gene: -; CDR3 DNA: TGTGCCAGCAGTTTATCGGAGGGCCAGCCCCAGCATTTT; CDR3 protein: CASSLSEGQPQHF
clone size: -; V gene: TRBV6-5; J gene: TRBJ2-2; D gene: TRBD1; CDR3 DNA: TGTGCCAGCAGCACCGGGACAGGGGGGACCGGGGAGCTGTTTTTT; CDR3 protein: CASSTGTGGTGELFF
clone size: -; V gene: TRBV4-1; J gene: TRBJ1-3; D gene: -; CDR3 DNA: TGCGCCAGCAGCCAATCGAACACCATATATTTT; CDR3 protein: CASSQSNTIYF
clone size: -; V gene: TRBV30; J gene: TRBJ1-1; D gene: TRBD1; CDR3 DNA: TGTGCCTGCAACTTGCCGAGACAGGGGATGAGCACTGAAGCTTTCTTT; CDR3 protein: CACNLPRQGMSTEAFF
clone size: -; V gene: TRBV7-9; J gene: TRBJ2-1; D gene: TRBD2; CDR3 DNA: TGTGCCAGCAGGGGGCGGGAGGGGCTGAATGAGCAGTTCTTC; CDR3 protein: CASRGREGLNEQFF
clone size: -; V gene: TRBV2; J gene: TRBJ2-7; D gene: TRBD2; CDR3 DNA: TGTGCCACGGGACTAGCGGGAGATTTGGCCTACGAGCAGTACTTC; CDR3 protein: CATGLAGDLAYEQYF
clone size: -; V gene: TRBV13; J gene: TRBJ2-2; D gene: TRBD1; CDR3 DNA: TGTGCCAGCACCCCCTCTGGACAGGGGGCCGCCGGGGAGCTGTTTTTT; CDR3 protein: CASTPSGQGAAGELFF
clone size: -; V gene: TRBV7-9; J gene: TRBJ1-3; D gene: -; CDR3 DNA: TGTGCCAGCAGCCCCCCGACATCGAGCTCTGGAAACACCATATATTTT; CDR3 protein: CASSPPTSSSGNTIYF
clone size: -; V gene: TRBV10-3; J gene: TRBJ1-2; D gene: TRBD1; CDR3 DNA: TGTGCCATCCAGGGACAGGGAGGTTACACCTTC; CDR3 protein: CAIQGQGGYTF
clone size: -; V gene: TRBV5-4; J gene: TRBJ2-1; D gene: TRBD1; CDR3 DNA: TGTGCCAGCAGACGGGGACAGGGGCTCTACAATGAGCAGTTCTTC; CDR3 protein: CASRRGQGLYNEQFF
clone size: -; V gene: TRBV28; J gene: TRBJ2-1; D gene: TRBD2; CDR3 DNA: TGTGCCAGCAGAGCCCAGCGGACTAGCGGCCTCAGAGGGCAGTTCTTC; CDR3 protein: CASRAQRTSGLRGQFF
clone size: -; V gene: TRBV7-7; J gene: TRBJ2-5; D gene: -; CDR3 DNA: TGTGCTAGCAGCAAGGGGACTTTCAAAGAGACCCAGTACTTC; CDR3 protein: CASSKGTFKETQYF
clone size: -; V gene: TRBV6-8; J gene: TRBJ2-7; D gene: TRBD2; CDR3 DNA: TGTGCCAGCAGTTACTCGACGGGGACTAGGGGCTCCTACGAGCAGTACTTC; CDR3 protein: CASSYSTGTRGSYEQYF
clone size: -; V gene: TRBV5-1; J gene: TRBJ2-1; D gene: TRBD1; CDR3 DNA: TGCGCCAGCAGCCGACAGGGGTTAAGCTCCTACAATGAGCAGTTCTTC; CDR3 protein: CASSRQGLSSYNEQFF
clone size: -; V gene: TRBV19; J gene: TRBJ1-4; D gene: -; CDR3 DNA: TGTGCCAGTAGTATTCCGGTCTCCAATGAAAAACTGTTTTTT; CDR3 protein: CASSIPVSNEKLFF
clone size: -; V gene: TRBV7-6; J gene: TRBJ2-1; D gene: TRBD2; CDR3 DNA: TGTGCCAGCAGCCCGGGACTAGCGGGTCCCTACAATGAGCAGTTCTTC; CDR3 protein: CASSPGLAGPYNEQFF
clone size: -; V gene: TRBV5-1; J gene: TRBJ2-1; D gene: TRBD2; CDR3 DNA: TGCGCCAGCAGCTTGGGCACTAGCGGAACCTACAATGAGCAGTTCTTC; CDR3 protein: CASSLGTSGTYNEQFF
clone size: -; V gene: TRBV7-2; J gene: TRBJ2-2; D gene: TRBD1; CDR3 DNA: TGTGCCAGCAGCTTATTTGGGACAGAGTCCACCGGGGAGCTGTTTTTT; CDR3 protein: CASSLFGTESTGELFF
clone size: -; V gene: TRBV23-1; J gene: TRBJ2-5; D gene: -; CDR3 DNA: TGCGCCAGCAGTCAAGAACAGGGAGAGACCCAGTACTTC; CDR3 protein: CASSQEQGETQYF
clone size: few; V gene: TRBV5-1; J gene: TRBJ1-4; D gene: TRBD1; CDR3 DNA: TGCGCCAGCCGTGAGACAGGGTTGAATGAAAAACTGTTTTTT; CDR3 protein: CASRETGLNEKLFF
clone size: -; V gene: TRBV5-1; J gene: TRBJ1-1; D gene: TRBD1; CDR3 DNA: TGCGCCAGCAGCTTGGCCGGACAGGGGGCGGGCACTGAAGCTTTCTTT; CDR3 protein: CASSLAGQGAGTEAFF